This entry lists 27 T cell receptor beta chains sequenced from one sample in a study of blood T cell repertoires in COVID-19. The table came from immunoSEQ multiplex PCR; TCRdb's copy has only in-frame clones and leaves some out. The sample includes about 150,000 clones, around 81% of them seen just once. Sample: peripheral blood. These receptors were collected from a woman in her forties or fifties with acute or convalescent COVID-19.

The rearrangement links TRBV9 to TRBJ1-2; D not certain. The CDR3 has 16 residues. Germline CDR1 reads SGDLS; CDR2 reads YYNGEE. The V and J ends lost 0 bases and 4 bases respectively, with 16 bases between them. The chain's CDR3 is CASSVVPATRPYGYTF. CDR3 in DNA: TGTGCCAGCAGCGTAGTCCCGGCGACGAGGCCCTATGGCTACACCTTC.

The CDR3 is CASSLRAGDTLHF. CDR3 bases: TGTGCCAGCAGCTTACGGGCAGGGGATACCCTCCACTTT. The chain links TRBV13 to TRBJ1-6; tentative D call: TRBD1 (6 bases). Trimming stripped 2 bases from V and 14 bases from J, with 13 bases between. CDR3 length equals 13 residues. CDR1 and CDR2 (germline): PRHDT, FYEKMQ (reference sequence).

The chain recombines TRBV19 with TRBJ1-2; 8 nucleotides align to TRBD1. J was trimmed by 1 base and V by 3 bases; bases with no gene match: 4. Germline V lookup: CDR1 LNHDA, CDR2 SQIVND (reference sequence). The CDR3 is 15 amino acids. In DNA form, the CDR3 reads TGTGCCAGTAGTATTCAGGGGGCCGATAACTATGGCTACACCTTC. Translating it yields CASSIQGADNYGYTF.

The V gene is TRBV24-1, the J gene TRBJ2-3; 13 nucleotides match TRBD2. The CDR3 runs to 17 residues. CDR1 KGHDR and CDR2 SFDVKD come from the germline V gene. Trimming at V came to 1 base and at J to 7 bases, leaving 7 bases not matched to a gene. This chain's CDR3 is CATSDFLLAGGQYTQYF. Written as DNA, the CDR3 is TGTGCCACCAGTGATTTTCTACTAGCGGGGGGGCAGTATACGCAGTATTTT.

This clone was seen a single time. V and J are TRBV3-1 (or the pseudogene TRBV3-2) and TRBJ1-6; the match to TRBD1 covers 9 bases. Trimming removed 4 bases from V and 10 bases from J; junction bases left unmatched: 5. CDR3 size: 14 residues. From germline, CDR1 is LGHDT and CDR2 YNNKEL (reference sequence). CDR3 nucleotide sequence: TGTGCCAGCAGCCCTGGGACAGGGTACTCACCCCTCCACTTT. It encodes CASSPGTGYSPLHF.

This clone was picked up one time. The chain combines TRBV19 with TRBJ2-7, with 9 bases aligning to TRBD1. Germline V gene sequence: CDR1 LNHDA, CDR2 SQIVND (reference sequence). The CDR3 is 14 amino acids. The V gene end was trimmed by 9 bases and the J gene end by 5 bases; junction bases not matched to a gene: 11. The CDR3 reads CASAGTGTFHEQYF. CDR3 in DNA: TGTGCCAGCGCCGGGACAGGGACATTCCACGAGCAGTACTTC.

This chain links TRBV5-1 with TRBJ1-2, with 7 positions matching TRBD1. The CDR3 contains 20 residues. The ends lost 1 base at V and 8 bases at J; junction bases unmatched: 26. Looked up from germline, CDR1 is SGHRS and CDR2 is YFSETQ. The CDR3 nucleotides are TGCGCCAGCAGCTTGACTTCGAGCCGAACCGGGACAGCCCTCTCTAGGGGCTACACCTTC. Translating gives CASSLTSSRTGTALSRGYTF.

The rearrangement joins TRBV11-3 to TRBJ1-4, with D possibly being TRBD1 (6 bases). Deletions cut 5 bases from V and 6 bases from J, with 16 bases between. Germline V CDR1 and CDR2: SGHNT, YENEEA. The CDR3 is made up of 15 amino acids. CDR3 in amino acids: CASSGTGSGDEKLFF. The CDR3 DNA sequence: TGTGCCAGCAGCGGAACAGGGTCCGGGGATGAAAAACTGTTTTTT.

This chain connects TRBV5-1 to TRBJ2-1; TRBD2 agrees at 7 bases. Germline CDR1 and CDR2: SGHRS and YFSETQ. The V and J ends lost 5 bases and 3 bases, in that order; junction bases with no gene match: 5. The CDR3 is 14 amino acids. The CDR3 nucleotides read TGCGCCAGCAGGGCTCTAGCGGACTACAATGAGCAGTTCTTC. This encodes CASRALADYNEQFF.

This clone has at least ten counts. V and J are TRBV5-1 and TRBJ1-1, with 12 bases that match TRBD1. The germline gives CDR1 SGHRS, CDR2 YFSETQ. This CDR3 is built from 18 residues. V was clipped by 4 bases and J by 2 bases; unmatched bases: 12. The CDR3 spells CASSRSSGTGGPNTEAFF. CDR3 coding DNA: TGCGCCAGCAGCCGCTCGTCCGGGACAGGGGGCCCTAACACTGAAGCTTTCTTT.

The chain carries TRBV28 and TRBJ1-5; possibly TRBD1 for D (5 bases). Trimming stripped 5 bases from V and 2 bases from J, with 13 bases between. CDR3 length: 15 residues. In germline, CDR1 is MDHEN, CDR2 SYDVKM. For the CDR3, the DNA is TGTGCCAGCAGTGGGGGGGATGCAGGCAATCAGCCCCAGCATTTT. Translated, it gives CASSGGDAGNQPQHF.

This sequence joins TRBV11-3 and TRBJ2-1, with 7 bases lining up with TRBD2. The trim removed 5 bases at V and 8 bases at J, leaving 6 bases unmatched. The CDR3 covers 13 residues. In germline, CDR1 is SGHNT, CDR2 YENEEA. The chain's CDR3 is CASSLGLDHEQFF. CDR3 sequence (DNA): TGTGCCAGCAGCCTAGGACTAGATCATGAGCAGTTCTTC.

This clone was detected a few times. The chain joins TRBV28 to TRBJ1-1; no clear D. The CDR3 runs to 13 residues. V was cut by 5 bases and J by 1 base, with 8 bases left in between. Germline loops: CDR1 MDHEN, CDR2 SYDVKM. CDR3 loop: CASSPTANTEAFF. The CDR3 DNA sequence: TGTGCCAGCAGTCCTACCGCGAACACTGAAGCTTTCTTT.

This rearrangement joins TRBV28 to TRBJ2-1; possibly TRBD2 for D (5 bases). The V and J ends lost 10 bases and 5 bases respectively, with 24 bases between them. The CDR3 contains 16 residues. CDR1 and CDR2 (germline): MDHEN, SYDVKM. CDR3 coding DNA: TGTGCCACAACGGGATATCACGGATTTTTAGACAATGAGCAGTTCTTC. Protein: CATTGYHGFLDNEQFF.

This clone has just a few counts. The chain links TRBV6-5 to TRBJ1-2; D not resolved. The CDR3 covers 15 residues. Trimming took 2 bases from V and 6 from J, leaving 16 bases between them. The V gene's germline CDR1 is MNHEY and CDR2 SVGAGI. For the CDR3, the DNA is TGTGCCAGCAGTTACGGGCAGGTGATCCGAAATGGCTACACCTTC. It codes for CASSYGQVIRNGYTF.

The chain carries TRBV5-4 and TRBJ2-5; possible D gene TRBD1, 6 bases. Trimming took 5 bases from V and 3 from J, leaving 17 bases between them. Germline V CDR1 and CDR2: SGHNT, YYREEE (reference sequence). This CDR3 has 15 amino acids. In DNA form, the CDR3 reads TGTGCCAGCAGTAACAGCGTCAGGGGTAAAGAGACCCAGTACTTC. Residues: CASSNSVRGKETQYF.

This CDR3 reads CASSAGSGNTIYF. As DNA, the CDR3 is TGTGCCAGCAGTGCCGGCTCTGGAAACACCATATATTTT. The chain recombines TRBV2 with TRBJ1-3; the D is unclear. V lost 4 bases and J lost 0, with 4 bases in between. Germline V lookup: CDR1 SNHLY, CDR2 FYNNEI. The CDR3 sequence is 13 residues long.

V and J are TRBV9 and TRBJ1-2, with a weak D call TRBD1 (5 bases). Trimming took 0 bases from V and 1 from J, leaving 13 bases between them. The CDR3 is 16 amino acids. CDR1 and CDR2 from the germline V gene are SGDLS and YYNGEE. The CDR3 region is CASSVAVDKVNYGYTF. In DNA, the CDR3 is TGTGCCAGCAGCGTAGCAGTGGACAAAGTTAACTATGGCTACACCTTC.

DNA of the CDR3: TGTGCCAGCAGCAAAGCGGGCCCGCAGGGCTGGGAGGTTGAAAAACTGTTTTTT. Translation gives CASSKAGPQGWEVEKLFF. The chain is built from TRBV21-1 and TRBJ1-4. TRBV21-1 is recorded as a pseudogene. CDR3 length: 18 amino acids.

The chain is built from TRBV7-9 and TRBJ2-5; 8 bases map to TRBD1. V was clipped by 0 bases and J by 3 bases; unmatched bases: 3. Germline CDR1 is SEHNR and CDR2 is FQNEAQ (reference sequence). The CDR3 extends over 15 amino acids. CDR3 region: CASSLAGQEKETQYF. The DNA of the CDR3 is TGTGCCAGCAGCTTAGCGGGACAGGAAAAAGAGACCCAGTACTTC. Full variable domain (rest looked up from reference TRBV7-9 and TRBJ2-5): DTGVSQNPRHKITKRGQNVTFRCDPISEHNRLYWYRQTLGQGPEFLTYFQNEAQLEKSRLLSDRFSAERPKGSFSTLEIQRTEQGDSAMYLCASSLAGQEKETQYFGPGTRLLVL.

The gene calls are TRBV7-2 and TRBJ2-2; 10 bases line up with TRBD1. Per germline, CDR1 SGHTA and CDR2 FQGNSA. This CDR3 has 14 residues. The junction had 1 base not matched to a gene; V was cut back by 5 bases and J by 4 bases. The CDR3 DNA reads TGTGCCAGCAGCCGGGACAGGGGCACCGGGGAGCTGTTTTTT. Translated, it gives CASSRDRGTGELFF.

The chain combines TRBV9 with TRBJ2-5; TRBD1 matches 9 bases. The V and J ends lost 0 bases and 0 bases, in that order; junction bases with no gene match: 6. The CDR3 extends over 17 amino acids. Germline CDR1 and CDR2: SGDLS and YYNGEE. CDR3 nucleotide sequence: TGTGCCAGCAGCGTAGCGGTAGGACAGGGGTACCAAGAGACCCAGTACTTC. It is translated as CASSVAVGQGYQETQYF.

The J gene is TRBJ2-7, the V gene TRBV11-1; 8 bases fit TRBD2. The germline V gene has CDR1 SGHAT and CDR2 FQDESV (reference sequence). The V segment lost 3 bases and the J segment 2 bases; nucleotides outside the gene matches: 6. The CDR3 runs to 15 residues. CDR3 sequence (DNA): TGTGCCAGCAGCTTCGAAGCGGGGGTAGCCTACGAGCAGTACTTC. Translation: CASSFEAGVAYEQYF.

This chain uses TRBV4-3 with TRBJ2-5, with TRBD2 matching over 8 bases. In germline, CDR1 is LGHNA, CDR2 YSLEER. The CDR3 is 17 residues long. The ends lost 0 bases at V and 5 bases at J; junction bases unmatched: 11. CDR3 coding DNA: TGCGCCAGCAGCCAAGATTGGAACGGGGGGGCCTTGGAGACCCAGTACTTC. Its translation is CASSQDWNGGALETQYF.

This sequence joins TRBV19 and TRBJ1-2; TRBD1 matches 8 bases. V gave up 6 bases and J gave up 2 bases; unmatched junction bases: 11. The CDR3 runs 16 residues. Looked up from germline, CDR1 is LNHDA and CDR2 is SQIVND (reference sequence). CDR3 residues: CASSSHSGTGNYGYTF. In DNA form, the CDR3 reads TGTGCCAGTAGCTCGCATTCCGGGACAGGAAACTATGGCTACACCTTC.

The rearrangement links TRBV9 to TRBJ2-5; D not resolved. CDR1 is SGDLS and CDR2 is YYNGEE in the germline V gene. The CDR3 runs 14 residues. Trimming shortened V by 3 bases and J by 0 bases, and 9 bases separated the two germline ends. Here the CDR3 reads CASSGGTYQETQYF. CDR3 sequence (DNA): TGTGCCAGCAGCGGAGGAACGTACCAAGAGACCCAGTACTTC.

The V call is TRBV5-1, the J call TRBJ1-3, with 7 nucleotides matching TRBD1. Germline V gives CDR1 SGHRS, CDR2 YFSETQ. The CDR3 length is 15 residues. The J segment lost 0 bases and the V segment lost 3 bases, leaving 3 bases of the junction unmatched. DNA of the CDR3: TGCGCCAGCAGCTCTGGACAGGCCTCTGGAAACACCATATATTTT. Its protein product is CASSSGQASGNTIYF.